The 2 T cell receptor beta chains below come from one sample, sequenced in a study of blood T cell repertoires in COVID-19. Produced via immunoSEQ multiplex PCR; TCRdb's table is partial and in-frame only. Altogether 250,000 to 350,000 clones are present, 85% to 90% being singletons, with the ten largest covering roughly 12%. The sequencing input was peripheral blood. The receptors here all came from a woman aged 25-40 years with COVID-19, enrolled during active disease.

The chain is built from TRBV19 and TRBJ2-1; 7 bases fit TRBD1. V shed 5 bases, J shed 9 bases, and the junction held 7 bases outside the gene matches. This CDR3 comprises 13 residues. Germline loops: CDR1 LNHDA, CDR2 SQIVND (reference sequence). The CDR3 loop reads CASSPDRVSEQFF. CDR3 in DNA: TGTGCCAGTAGTCCAGACAGGGTCAGTGAGCAGTTCTTC.

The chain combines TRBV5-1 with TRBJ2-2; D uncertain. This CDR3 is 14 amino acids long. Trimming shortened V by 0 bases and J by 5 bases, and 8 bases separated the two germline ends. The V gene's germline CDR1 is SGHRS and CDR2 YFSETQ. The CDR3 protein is CASSLVPETGELFF. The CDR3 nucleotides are TGCGCCAGCAGCTTGGTCCCCGAGACCGGGGAGCTGTTTTTT.